The rows below give T cell receptor beta chains drawn from one sample of a study of control samples from healthy donors and cancer patients. Profiled with immunoSEQ multiplex PCR; TCRdb holds only in-frame clones, not every one. The table shows about 96,000 clones, with more than 80% occurring only once. The source material was blood. These receptors all stem from a man aged 18 to 29 in good health. CDR3s include the opening cysteine and the closing phenylalanine or tryptophan. The D gene is left open where the match is weak. Rows give clone size only sometimes, using once, few, many, or a class for an expanded clone.

d_gene | j_gene | v_gene | abundance | CDR3nt | CDR3aa
TRBD2 | TRBJ2-7 | TRBV7-9 | . | TGTGCCAGCAGCCCGGTCGCTAGCGGGGGGACCTACGAGCAGTACTTC | CASSPVASGGTYEQYF
. | TRBJ1-1 | TRBV6-6 | . | TGTGCCAGCAGTTACAAGGACCTAAACACTGAAGCTTTCTTT | CASSYKDLNTEAFF
. | TRBJ2-7 | TRBV7-2 | . | TGTGCCAGCAGCTTTGGAGTGAACGAGCAGTACTTC | CASSFGVNEQYF
TRBD1 | TRBJ1-1 | TRBV6-1 | . | TGTGCCAGCAGTGAACTATGGGACAGGGACACTGAAGCTTTCTTT | CASSELWDRDTEAFF
. | TRBJ1-3 | TRBV5-1 | . | TGCGCCAGCAGCCTCGATTTTCGAAACACCATATATTTT | CASSLDFRNTIYF
TRBD1 | TRBJ1-2 | TRBV4-3 | once | TGCGCCAGCAGCCCCGGACAGGGGTTAGGCTACACCTTC | CASSPGQGLGYTF
. | TRBJ1-3 | TRBV6-5 | once | TGTGCCAGCAGTTACTCCCCGGGCTCTGGAAACACCATATATTTT | CASSYSPGSGNTIYF
. | TRBJ1-1 | TRBV2 | . | TGTGCCAGCAGTGGGTCAGGGGATGGCACTGAAGCTTTCTTT | CASSGSGDGTEAFF
TRBD1 | TRBJ1-1 | TRBV6-5 | . | TGTGCCAGCAGTTATCACAGGGGAACTGAAGCTTTCTTT | CASSYHRGTEAFF
. | TRBJ1-1 | TRBV7-8 | . | TGTGCCAGCAGCTTAGAGGGACGCAACACTGAAGCTTTCTTT | CASSLEGRNTEAFF
. | TRBJ1-2 | TRBV7-2 | . | TGTGCCAGCAGCCCCCGGAGAGGGGGGGGCTACACCTTC | CASSPRRGGGYTF
. | TRBJ2-3 | TRBV27 | . | TGTGCCAGCCGAGCGGTTGAGGCCGATACGCAGTATTTT | CASRAVEADTQYF
. | TRBJ1-2 | TRBV7-2 | . | TGTGCCAGCAGCTCGCCGACAGAACATAGTCGCGGCTACACCTTC | CASSSPTEHSRGYTF
. | TRBJ1-3 | TRBV7-7 | . | TGTGCTAGCAGCCAAGACTCTGGAAACACCATATATTTT | CASSQDSGNTIYF
TRBD1 | TRBJ2-2 | TRBV18 | . | TGTGCCAGCTCACCGGGAACTCAGGGGGCATTCAACACCGGGGAGCTGTTTTTT | CASSPGTQGAFNTGELFF
. | TRBJ1-2 | TRBV25-1 | . | TGTGCCAGCAGTCCAACTCACTCCCCCCGGTTTGGCTACACCTTC | CASSPTHSPRFGYTF
TRBD2 | TRBJ2-3 | TRBV9 | . | TGTGCCAGCAGCGTAGTACTAGCGGGAGGGCCCACCCACCCAGATACGCAGTATTTT | CASSVVLAGGPTHPDTQYF
. | TRBJ1-2 | TRBV11-2 | once | TGTGCCGCGGGGCGACCTAACTATGGCTACACCTTC | CAAGRPNYGYTF
. | TRBJ1-3 | TRBV6-2/TRBV6-3 | . | TGTGCCAGCAGTCCGGACAGCCGCTCTGGAAACACCATATATTTT | CASSPDSRSGNTIYF
. | TRBJ2-4 | TRBV27 | . | TGTGCCAGCAGTTTATCTCCCCCGGGGAATCTAGCCAAAAACATTCAGTACTTC | CASSLSPPGNLAKNIQYF
TRBD1 | TRBJ2-1 | TRBV4-1 | . | TGCGCCAGCAGCCAATACTTAAGACAGGGGATATACAATGAGCAGTTCTTC | CASSQYLRQGIYNEQFF
TRBD1 | TRBJ1-5 | TRBV3-1/TRBV3-2 | . | TGTGCCAGCAGCCGAAGCGACAGGGGGGAAGGGGCTAAACAGCCCCAGCATTTT | CASSRSDRGEGAKQPQHF
TRBD1 | TRBJ2-3 | TRBV27 | . | TGTGCCAGCAGTACTAGGACAGGGGGTCCCACAGATACGCAGTATTTT | CASSTRTGGPTDTQYF
TRBD2 | TRBJ2-2 | TRBV3-1/TRBV3-2 | . | TGTGCCAGCAGCCCCGAAGGTAGCGGGAGTTCCGGGGAGCTGTTTTTT | CASSPEGSGSSGELFF
. | TRBJ1-2 | TRBV9 | . | TGTGCCAGCAGCGTAGCTCCCGGGGATGGCTACACCTTC | CASSVAPGDGYTF
TRBD1 | TRBJ1-5 | TRBV6-1 | . | TGTGCCAGCAGTGAAGGAGTAGGGGGCGGTCAGCCCCAGCATTTT | CASSEGVGGGQPQHF
. | TRBJ1-4 | TRBV15 | . | TGTGCCACCAGCACTTCTCTGGCTAATGAAAAACTGTTTTTT | CATSTSLANEKLFF
. | TRBJ2-5 | TRBV5-6 | few | TGTGCCAGCAGCTTGGCCGAGAAGACCCAGTACTTC | CASSLAEKTQYF
. | TRBJ1-1 | TRBV30 | . | TGTGCCTGGAGTCCCGAATCCCCGTGGGGCACTGAAGCTTTCTTT | CAWSPESPWGTEAFF
. | TRBJ1-3 | TRBV4-1 | . | TGCGCCAGCAGCCCTATCTCTGGAAACACCATATATTTT | CASSPISGNTIYF
TRBD1 | TRBJ1-5 | TRBV6-1 | . | TGTGCCAGCAGTGAATGGAGGGGGCTGCGTCAGCCCCAGCATTTT | CASSEWRGLRQPQHF
. | TRBJ1-5 | TRBV30 | . | TGTGCCTGGAGTGTACCCTCCCCGACCGGCACCCAGCATTTT | CAWSVPSPTGTQHF
. | TRBJ2-7 | TRBV6-5 | . | TGTGCCAGCAGTTTCCGACCGAGGGACGAGCAGTACTTC | CASSFRPRDEQYF
. | TRBJ2-2 | TRBV13 | . | TGTGCCAGCAGCTCCCTCAAAATCAGCGGGCTGAACACCGGGGAGCTGTTTTTT | CASSSLKISGLNTGELFF
. | TRBJ2-7 | TRBV12-3/TRBV12-4 | . | TGTGCCACCCGAGGGCCGACAGACTACGAGCAGTACTTC | CATRGPTDYEQYF